This note documents a single TCR beta chain sequence. This clonotype has a handful of counts. Its antigen has not been determined. Base-call qualities are not available, and no considerably larger clone is one nucleotide away. To isolate the T cell subsets, Miltenyi superparamagnetic beads coated with subset-specific monoclonal antibodies were used. All T cell populations were isolated from peripheral blood. Mononuclear cells were obtained from whole blood by Ficoll separation, and monocytes were then depleted with anti-CD14 microbeads. Isolated cell populations were immediately resuspended in RNAprotect reagent. In general terms, the pan T sample was made up of CD3+ T cells. The data were taken from a study of relationships among human T cell subsets (dated by TCRdb to the early 2010s). Broadly, across the study: The study sequenced eight distinct T cell populations from blood: pan T, CD8 cytotoxic, regulatory, Th1, Th2, naive plus transitional, activated and memory cells. Overall study outcomes, separate from this receptor: A CD4+CD8+ double-positive population could not be excluded by the bead-based sorting. While more than 50% of CD8+ cytotoxic sequences came from clones with more than 100 reads, the regulatory and Th2 subsets had few clones of that kind. Substantial sharing of CDR3s among Th1, Th2 and regulatory T cells was interpreted as suggestive of stochastic cell fate choices. T cell counts went unrecorded for two pan T samples, which were processed alongside pan B cells. The seven subsets showed no statistically significant differences in V, D and J usage, CDR3 length, or N-nucleotide additions.

Library method: multiplex PCR. These reads were obtained on a 454 GS FLX. TCR alpha and beta CDR3 regions were amplified from mRNA by semiquantitative ARM-PCR. In ARM-PCR, tagged nested gene-specific primers were applied first, and communal superprimers then carried out the exponential amplification. Before the second amplification round was performed on first-round PCR products, the nested primers were removed by exonuclease. Sequencing of the amplicons was performed on the 454 platform, which allows millions of DNA fragments to be sequenced rapidly without cloning bias. An effective read was defined as a read mappable to both V and J germline segments. Per the authors' processing: IRmap, which uses pyromap, a Smith-Waterman modification adapted to 454 sequencing errors, was used to assign reads to germline V, D and J segments. To filter D-beta assignments, cutoffs were set at the 99th percentile of the alignment scores obtained from simulated random sequences. The amino acids between the conserved V-segment Y[YFLI]C motif and the J-segment [FW]GXGT motif were defined as CDR3. A compound Poisson process model, previously applied to large-scale EST data, was used to estimate repertoire diversity. A procedure for detecting cross-contamination was used to argue that the shared CDR3s did not come from sample contamination. The public reads were reanalyzed by TCRdb: fastp trimming at Q25, MiXCR alignment, in-frame beta chains only. Each entry merges the rows of one CDR3 protein and shows their most common DNA and genes. The V and J calls were determined by TCRdb, not by the authors. This sample has about 4,700 distinct CDR3 sequences in its table, and about four fifths of those were observed once. The top ten hold about 30% of the sample.

This TCR came from a middle-aged man in good health. The sample was total T cells sorted from blood. This specimen's cell subset or site label, interpreted: CD3+ T cells in general.

The CDR3 protein: CSAYGRTTEAFF. The sequence in DNA is TGCAGTGCTTATGGACGGACCACTGAAGCTTTCTTT. The sequence is built from TRBV20-1 and TRBJ1-1; confidence is insufficient to name the D gene. V is reduced by 5 bases and J by 4 bases, leaving a spacing of 11 bases between them. The CDR3 contains 12 residues, cysteine and phenylalanine counted. CDR3 DNA only is kept here, 36 bases in frame from base 1. Per the germline V gene (reference sequence), DFQATT is the CDR1 and SNEGSKA is the CDR2.